A single sample is the source of the 21 T cell receptor beta chains below, sequenced in a study of Ad26.COV2.S vaccination and SARS-CoV-2 variants. Treatment defined: 19 received Ad26.COV2.S at low or high dose, single or two shots; several received placebo; per-sample allocation not given. The samples were gathered on day 63 after the first injection of vaccine or placebo. Libraries were prepared by immunoSEQ multiplex PCR; TCRdb keeps only in-frame clonotypes and omits some of them. Here the sample spans more than 300,000 clones, around four fifths being singletons. The sequenced sample was peripheral blood, obtained in a trial of Ad26.COV2.S vaccine versus placebo. The receptors derive from a person aged 18-60 years who received the Ad26.COV2.S COVID-19 vaccine or a placebo.

This clone was detected a few times. At the DNA level, this CDR3 is encoded by other sequences in the same sample as well. The V and J genes are TRBV28 and TRBJ1-4; no reliable D call. V gave up 4 bases and J gave up 0 bases, with 9 bases separating them. The CDR3 contains 15 residues. Germline V CDR1 and CDR2: MDHEN, SYDVKM. In DNA form, the CDR3 reads TGTGCCAGCAGTTCCCTCAGTACAACTAATGAAAAACTGTTTTTT. Protein product: CASSSLSTTNEKLFF.

The chain links TRBV7-3 to TRBJ2-2; D gene ambiguous. Germline assignment: CDR1 SGHTA and CDR2 FQGTGA. The CDR3 is 14 amino acids. Trimming took 0 bases from V and 6 from J, leaving 8 bases between them. CDR3 DNA: TGTGCCAGCAGCTTAACTCGGGTTGCCGGGGAGCTGTTTTTT. Translated: CASSLTRVAGELFF.

The chain combines TRBV10-3 with TRBJ2-1; 9 positions agree with TRBD2. With 4 bases clipped from V and 6 bases from J, the junction kept 7 bases outside the gene matches. This CDR3 is 15 amino acids long. Per the germline V gene, CDR1 is ENHRY and CDR2 is SYGVKD. The CDR3 is CAISVSLAGSNEQFF. CDR3 nucleotide sequence: TGTGCCATCAGTGTGAGTCTAGCGGGGAGCAATGAGCAGTTCTTC.

V gene TRBV19 combines with J gene TRBJ1-2; D remains ambiguous. This CDR3 has 13 residues. The ends were cut back, 3 bases at V and 4 bases at J, with 9 bases in the middle. CDR1 is LNHDA, CDR2 SQIVND, per germline (reference sequence). The CDR3 coding sequence is TGTGCCAGTAGTATTGTGGCGGGCTATGGCTACACCTTC. Translated: CASSIVAGYGYTF.

This clone was recorded only once. This chain links TRBV3-1 (or the pseudogene TRBV3-2) with TRBJ2-1; D possibly corresponds to TRBD1 (6 bases). CDR3 length: 13 residues. CDR1 is LGHDT and CDR2 is YNNKEL in the germline V gene (reference sequence). V lost 4 bases and J lost 9, with 13 bases in between. The CDR3 DNA is TGTGCCAGCAGCCTCAACAGGGATACTGAGCAGTTCTTC. Amino acid sequence: CASSLNRDTEQFF.

The genes are TRBV7-9 and TRBJ1-2, with 9 positions matching TRBD1. CDR1 is SEHNR, CDR2 FQNEAQ, per germline (reference sequence). Germline trimming cut 3 bases from V and 4 bases from J; bases unmatched to any gene: 6. The CDR3 has 15 amino acids. The CDR3 sequence: CASSFGQGKGYGYTF. CDR3 in DNA: TGTGCCAGCAGCTTCGGACAGGGGAAAGGCTATGGCTACACCTTC.

The chain is built from TRBV28 and TRBJ1-2; D gene ambiguous. Germline V lookup: CDR1 MDHEN, CDR2 SYDVKM. This CDR3 has 14 residues. V lost 3 bases and J lost 4, with 12 bases in between. The CDR3 sequence: CASSLTPTGYGYTF. The CDR3 DNA sequence: TGTGCCAGCAGTTTGACCCCGACGGGCTATGGCTACACCTTC.

The rearrangement uses TRBV11-3 and TRBJ2-7, with 12 bases matching TRBD2. The V and J ends lost 4 bases and 3 bases, in that order; junction bases with no gene match: 7. There are 16 residues in the CDR3. In germline, CDR1 is SGHNT, CDR2 YENEEA. In DNA form, the CDR3 reads TGTGCCAGCAGCTCCTACGGACTAGCGGGGAGCTACGAGCAGTACTTC. Translated, it gives CASSSYGLAGSYEQYF.

The rearrangement links TRBV27 to TRBJ2-1; D not certain. Between the trimmed V and J ends, which lost 2 bases and 14 bases, there was a span of 10 bases. CDR1 and CDR2 from the germline V gene are MNHEY and SMNVEV (reference sequence). The CDR3 length is 11 residues. The CDR3 nucleotides are TGTGCCAGCAGTTTAGGGGATAGGGAGTTCTTC. This encodes CASSLGDREFF.

The CDR3 sequence is CASSPGGQYIQYF. The DNA of the CDR3 is TGTGCCAGCAGCCCGGGGGGCCAGTACATTCAGTACTTC. The chain carries TRBV7-8 and TRBJ2-4; D might be TRBD2 (7 bases). The CDR3 contains 13 residues. Germline loops: CDR1 SGHVS, CDR2 FQNEAQ. Trimming removed 5 bases from V and 8 bases from J, with 13 bases in between. The complete variable domain, with remaining parts taken from reference TRBV7-8 and TRBJ2-4, reads GAGVSQSPRYKVAKRGQDVALRCDPISGHVSLFWYQQALGQGPEFLTYFQNEAQLDKSGLPSDRFFAERPEGSVSTLKIQRTQQEDSAVYLCASSPGGQYIQYFGAGTRLSVL.

The V gene is TRBV1, the J gene TRBJ2-7; whether TRBD2, the table's D call, matches the DNA was not checked. TRBV1 is annotated as a pseudogene. The CDR3 has 16 residues. CDR3 amino acids: CTSSQFLAGNSYEQYF. For the CDR3, the DNA is TGCACCAGCAGCCAGTTCCTAGCGGGGAACTCCTACGAGCAGTACTTC.

V gene TRBV7-9 combines with J gene TRBJ2-7; a weak D match, TRBD1 (7 bases). There are 16 residues in the CDR3. V dropped 1 base and J dropped 2 bases, with 15 bases sitting between them. CDR1 is SEHNR, CDR2 FQNEAQ, per germline (reference sequence). CDR3 nucleotide sequence: TGTGCCAGCAGCTTAGTAATCTCAGGGGGGACCTACGAGCAGTACTTC. It codes for CASSLVISGGTYEQYF. Based on the CDR3 plus reference TRBV7-9 and TRBJ2-7, the full variable domain is DTGVSQNPRHKITKRGQNVTFRCDPISEHNRLYWYRQTLGQGPEFLTYFQNEAQLEKSRLLSDRFSAERPKGSFSTLEIQRTEQGDSAMYLCASSLVISGGTYEQYFGPGTRLTVT.

The chain combines TRBV6-4 with TRBJ2-1, with 12 bases that match TRBD2. The germline CDR1 and CDR2 sequences are MRHNA and SNTAGT. CDR3 length: 14 amino acids. The V segment lost 4 bases and the J segment 8 bases; nucleotides outside the gene matches: 3. The CDR3 protein is CASSASGGGDEQFF. The CDR3 DNA reads as TGTGCCAGCAGTGCTAGCGGGGGGGGCGATGAGCAGTTCTTC.

The CDR3 DNA reads TGTGCCAGCAGCCGAGGACAGGGGGTCTCCTTTAGCACAGATACGCAGTATTTT. Protein product: CASSRGQGVSFSTDTQYF. This chain uses TRBV3-1 (or the pseudogene TRBV3-2) with TRBJ2-3, with 10 positions matching TRBD1. Germline V lookup: CDR1 LGHDT, CDR2 YNNKEL (reference sequence). The CDR3 has 18 amino acids. After removal of 4 bases from V and 0 bases from J, the junction contained 10 bases not matched to a gene.

The CDR3 reads CASLQGGLTGQYF. DNA for the CDR3: TGTGCCAGTCTACAGGGAGGACTTACGGGGCAGTACTTC. The chain employs TRBV2 and TRBJ2-7; D may be TRBD1 or TRBD2 (6 bases each). Trimming removed 9 bases at V and 9 bases at J, with 21 bases between. This CDR3 is 13 amino acids long. Germline assignment: CDR1 SNHLY and CDR2 FYNNEI.

The V gene is TRBV12-3 or TRBV12-4, the J gene TRBJ1-2; unclear D gene. The CDR3 totals 13 residues. Trimming removed 5 bases from V and 8 bases from J, with 15 bases in between. The CDR3 protein is CASSPDISEGYTF. DNA of the CDR3: TGTGCCAGCAGTCCCGACATCTCTGAGGGCTACACCTTC.

The chain employs TRBV7-8 and TRBJ1-1; D is undetermined. This CDR3 has 18 residues. The germline CDR1 and CDR2 sequences are SGHVS and FQNEAQ. The germline V and J ends were trimmed by 4 bases and 0 bases, with 21 bases remaining between them. The CDR3 bases are TGTGCCAGCAGCTCCCCGGGCGGAAATCGTTTAATGAACACTGAAGCTTTCTTT. Its protein is CASSSPGGNRLMNTEAFF. The full variable domain, its missing parts supplied by reference TRBV7-8 and TRBJ1-1, is GAGVSQSPRYKVAKRGQDVALRCDPISGHVSLFWYQQALGQGPEFLTYFQNEAQLDKSGLPSDRFFAERPEGSVSTLKIQRTQQEDSAVYLCASSSPGGNRLMNTEAFFGQGTRLTVV.

The CDR3 DNA reads as TGTGCCAGTAGTATTAGCCTGCTACAAGAGACCCAGTACTTC. This sequence encodes CASSISLLQETQYF. This chain connects TRBV19 to TRBJ2-5; D not resolved. The CDR3 contains 14 residues. V was pared by 3 bases and J by 2 bases, with 10 bases between. Germline lookup yields CDR1 LNHDA and CDR2 SQIVND (reference sequence).

CDR3: CASSIPLRQRHSTDTQYF. CDR3 DNA: TGTGCCAGCAGCATCCCACTACGACAACGCCATTCCACAGATACGCAGTATTTT. The chain joins TRBV21-1 to TRBJ2-3. TRBV21-1 is a pseudogene locus. The CDR3 has 18 amino acids.

The V and J genes are TRBV19 and TRBJ1-5, with D tentatively TRBD1 (6 bases). V was pared by 4 bases and J by 1 base, with 17 bases between. Germline lookup yields CDR1 LNHDA and CDR2 SQIVND (reference sequence). This CDR3 is built from 17 residues. The CDR3 nucleotides are TGTGCCAGTAGTACCGAGGGGGGCGTGGGAAGCAATCAGCCCCAGCATTTT. Translating it yields CASSTEGGVGSNQPQHF. The whole variable domain, filled in from reference TRBV19 and TRBJ1-5, reads DGGITQSPKYLFRKEGQNVTLSCEQNLNHDAMYWYRQDPGQGLRLIYYSQIVNDFQKGDIAEGYSVSREKKESFPLTVTSAQKNPTAFYLCASSTEGGVGSNQPQHFGDGTRLSIL.

A note on this clone: The sample has other DNA sequences that encode this CDR3 too. The chain links TRBV11-3 to TRBJ1-6; no clear D. The V gene lost 1 base and the J gene lost 6 bases, with 7 bases spanning the gap. Germline V gene lookup returns CDR1 SGHNT and CDR2 YENEEA. The CDR3 is made up of 14 amino acids. The CDR3 DNA sequence: TGTGCCAGCAGCTTAGGGGCAGGTAATTCACCCCTCCACTTT. This gives the protein CASSLGAGNSPLHF.